The 26 T cell receptor beta chains reported below all come from one sample, sequenced in a study of lymphopenia after photon versus proton radiotherapy. Assay: immunoSEQ multiplex PCR; the TCRdb copy retains only in-frame clones and omits some. The data show about 65,000 clones, with over 80% seen just once and 9.5% to 14% held by the top ten. Sequences were derived from peripheral blood, sampled from a patient treated with proton-based radiotherapy. Receptors were obtained from a man at least 80 years old with esophageal cancer.

V gene TRBV4-1 combines with J gene TRBJ2-3; 9 bases agree with TRBD1. Trimming removed 3 bases from V and 2 bases from J; junction bases left unmatched: 6. Germline CDR1 and CDR2: MGHRA and YSYEKL. The CDR3 length is 16 residues. The CDR3 region has the DNA TGCGCCAGCAGCCAGTCCGACAGGGGGAACACAGATACGCAGTATTTT. Protein sequence: CASSQSDRGNTDTQYF.

CDR3 loop: CASSARPGTANSPLHF. In nucleotides, the CDR3 is TGTGCCAGCAGTGCTCGACCCGGGACAGCTAATTCACCCCTCCACTTT. This rearrangement joins TRBV6-1 to TRBJ1-6, with TRBD1 matching 7 bases. Germline CDR1 reads MNHNS; CDR2 reads SASEGT. The CDR3 extends over 16 amino acids. The J segment lost 6 bases and the V segment lost 4 bases, leaving 9 bases of the junction unmatched.

J is TRBJ1-6 and V is TRBV27; D remains unclear. CDR1 is MNHEY and CDR2 is SMNVEV in the germline V gene (reference sequence). The V gene lost 6 bases and the J gene lost 13 bases, with 10 bases spanning the gap. This CDR3 comprises 11 residues. The CDR3 coding sequence is TGTGCCAGCAGGGACTTGGGGCCCCTCCACTTT. It translates to CASRDLGPLHF.

This chain connects TRBV7-9 to TRBJ2-2, with 10 positions matching TRBD1. Germline V gene data show CDR1 as SEHNR and CDR2 as FQNEAQ (reference sequence). CDR3 length: 19 residues. V lost 2 bases to trimming and J lost 3 bases; unmatched junction nucleotides: 12. This CDR3 is CASSLQPGQGSGDTGELFF. The DNA for the CDR3 is TGTGCCAGCAGCTTACAACCGGGACAGGGGAGTGGTGACACCGGGGAGCTGTTTTTT.

The V call is TRBV12-1, the J call TRBJ2-7; TRBD1 is taken as the D call from the table, unchecked against the DNA. TRBV12-1 is tagged as a pseudogene. The CDR3 extends over 14 amino acids. The CDR3 region is CASSYAGGPNEQYF. The CDR3 nucleotides are TGTGCCAGCAGCTATGCAGGGGGTCCCAACGAGCAGTACTTC.

The CDR3 DNA follows: TGTGCCAGTAATGTCCTAGCGGGGGGGTACAATGAGCAGTTCTTC. Residues: CASNVLAGGYNEQFF. This chain joins TRBV19 and TRBJ2-1; 12 positions agree with TRBD2. The CDR3 is 15 residues long. The ends lost 7 bases at V and 4 bases at J; junction bases unmatched: 5. Germline loops: CDR1 LNHDA, CDR2 SQIVND (reference sequence).

V is TRBV29-1 and J is TRBJ2-5; the D is unclear. CDR1 SQVTM and CDR2 ANQGSEA come from the germline V gene. The CDR3 consists of 11 residues. Trimming stripped 6 bases from V and 2 bases from J, with 7 bases between. CDR3 nucleotide sequence: TGCAGCGTATACGAACAAGAGACCCAGTACTTC. Its protein is CSVYEQETQYF.

The gene calls are TRBV30 and TRBJ1-5; TRBD1 matches 8 bases. Losses at the gene ends were 2 bases for V and 1 base for J; bases not matched to a gene: 4. This CDR3 comprises 15 residues. CDR1 is GTSNPN, CDR2 SVGIG, per germline (reference sequence). The CDR3 loop reads CAWSQGARSNQPQHF. The CDR3 DNA reads TGTGCCTGGAGTCAGGGGGCGCGGAGCAATCAGCCCCAGCATTTT. The full variable domain, its missing parts supplied by reference TRBV30 and TRBJ1-5, is SQTIHQWPATLVQPVGSPLSLECTVEGTSNPNLYWYRQAAGRGLQLLFYSVGIGQISSEVPQNLSASRPQDRQFILSSKKLLLSDSGFYLCAWSQGARSNQPQHFGDGTRLSIL.

V gene TRBV4-3 combines with J gene TRBJ1-1; D unclear. Per germline, CDR1 LGHNA and CDR2 YSLEER. Trimming stripped 0 bases from V and 1 base from J, with 24 bases between. There are 20 residues in the CDR3. The CDR3 DNA reads TGCGCCAGCAGCCAAGACTTTTTGGTCCAGGTTCGGGCTAGGAACACTGAAGCTTTCTTT. This encodes CASSQDFLVQVRARNTEAFF.

The chain has TRBV11-2 and TRBJ1-6; 8 positions agree with TRBD1. Unmatched junction bases numbered 7, after V lost 6 bases and J lost 9 bases. The CDR3 loop spans 14 amino acids. Per germline, CDR1 SGHAT and CDR2 FQNNGV. This chain's CDR3 is CASRGQGVGSPLHF. CDR3 DNA: TGTGCCAGCAGAGGACAGGGTGTCGGTTCACCCCTCCACTTT.

V and J are TRBV6-5 and TRBJ2-1, with a possible D match to TRBD1 (6 bases). The CDR3 covers 13 residues. Trimming took 10 bases from V and 0 from J, leaving 10 bases between them. Germline V CDR1 and CDR2: MNHEY, SVGAGI. CDR3 sequence: CATRGRSYNEQFF. CDR3 DNA sequence: TGTGCCACCAGGGGTCGCTCCTACAATGAGCAGTTCTTC.

The rearrangement joins TRBV6-5 to TRBJ2-1; D remains ambiguous. The CDR3 has 14 amino acids. Looked up from germline, CDR1 is MNHEY and CDR2 is SVGAGI. Between the trimmed V and J ends, which lost 0 bases and 0 bases, there was a span of 3 bases. The CDR3 here is CASSYSSSYNEQFF. For the CDR3, the DNA is TGTGCCAGCAGTTACTCCAGCTCCTACAATGAGCAGTTCTTC.

The rearrangement joins TRBV6-1 to TRBJ2-3; possibly TRBD1 for D (5 bases). The germline CDR1 and CDR2 sequences are MNHNS and SASEGT. There are 15 residues in the CDR3. The V end lost 1 base, the J end lost 2 bases, and 10 bases lay between the germline ends. The CDR3 bases are TGTGCCAGCAGTGAAGGGGCCAGGGTCACAGATACGCAGTATTTT. This codes for CASSEGARVTDTQYF.

This clone was seen once. This sequence joins TRBV11-2 and TRBJ1-4; D not resolved. The CDR3 is 14 residues long. Germline values: CDR1 SGHAT, CDR2 FQNNGV. V lost 2 bases and J 8 bases, leaving 12 bases between the germline ends. This CDR3 is CASSLRSRLEKLFF. CDR3 nucleotides: TGTGCCAGCAGCTTAAGGTCCAGGTTGGAAAAACTGTTTTTT. The entire variable domain, with the rest obtained from reference TRBV11-2 and TRBJ1-4, is as follows: EAGVAQSPRYKIIEKRQSVAFWCNPISGHATLYWYQQILGQGPKLLIQFQNNGVVDDSQLPKDRFSAERLKGVDSTLKIQPAKLEDSAVYLCASSLRSRLEKLFFGSGTQLSVL.

This rearrangement joins TRBV6-5 to TRBJ1-5, with D maybe TRBD1 (5 bases). Trimming shortened V by 0 bases and J by 7 bases, and 13 bases separated the two germline ends. The CDR3 loop spans 15 amino acids. Per the germline V gene, CDR1 is MNHEY and CDR2 is SVGAGI. CDR3: CASSYSGGVGQPQHF. In nucleotides, the CDR3 is TGTGCCAGCAGTTACTCTGGGGGGGTCGGGCAGCCCCAGCATTTT.

This clone was picked up one time. The chain is built from TRBV5-8 and TRBJ2-5, with a possible D match to TRBD2 (5 bases). Germline CDR1 and CDR2: SGHTS and YDEGEE. CDR3 length: 14 amino acids. V was shortened by 6 bases and J by 2 bases, with 14 bases between the two germline ends. CDR3 amino acids: CASIKSSGQETQYF. CDR3 nucleotide sequence: TGTGCCAGCATTAAGAGTTCGGGGCAAGAGACCCAGTACTTC.

The chain recombines TRBV4-3 with TRBJ2-3, with TRBD2 matching over 7 bases. Trimming took 3 bases from V and 6 from J; bases not matched to a gene: 3. The CDR3 sequence is 13 residues long. CDR1 and CDR2 (germline): LGHNA, YSLEER. The CDR3, as DNA: TGCGCCAGCAGCCAGGAAGCGGGGGATACGCAGTATTTT. This gives the protein CASSQEAGDTQYF.

This chain joins TRBV7-7 and TRBJ2-5; D assignment may be TRBD1 or TRBD2 (5 bases each). Germline V gene data show CDR1 as SSHAT and CDR2 as FNYEAQ (reference sequence). This CDR3 has 15 amino acids. V was trimmed by 5 bases and J by 4 bases, leaving 17 bases between them. The CDR3 nucleotides read TGTGCCAGCAGCCAGAAAGGGGTGCGGGTAGAGACCCAGTACTTC. Translating gives CASSQKGVRVETQYF. Together with reference TRBV7-7 and TRBJ2-5, the CDR3 gives the full variable domain: GAGVSQSPRYKVTKRGQDVTLRCDPISSHATLYWYQQALGQGPEFLTYFNYEAQPDKSGLPSDRFSAERPEGSISTLTIQRTEQRDSAMYRCASSQKGVRVETQYFGPGTRLLVL.

V usage is TRBV2 and J usage is TRBJ2-2, with D unclear. The germline V gene has CDR1 SNHLY and CDR2 FYNNEI. The CDR3 runs 17 residues. V was shortened by 3 bases and J by 3 bases, with 17 bases between the two germline ends. The CDR3, as DNA: TGTGCCAGCAGTGATCGCTCGGACCTCACCCACACCGGGGAGCTGTTTTTT. It yields the protein CASSDRSDLTHTGELFF.

The rearrangement uses TRBV5-4 and TRBJ2-7; 7 bases match TRBD1. Looked up from germline, CDR1 is SGHNT and CDR2 is YYREEE (reference sequence). Unmatched junction bases numbered 7, after V lost 2 bases and J lost 2 bases. The CDR3 contains 15 residues. The CDR3: CASSLWTGSAYEQYF. Written as DNA, the CDR3 is TGTGCCAGCAGCTTATGGACAGGATCTGCCTACGAGCAGTACTTC.

V is TRBV20-1 and J is TRBJ1-2; D ambiguous. Germline CDR1 is DFQATT and CDR2 is SNEGSKA (reference sequence). The CDR3 length is 11 residues. The V end lost 2 bases, the J end lost 6 bases, and 7 bases lay between the germline ends. CDR3 sequence (DNA): TGCAGTGCTAGATGGCAGGATGGCTACACCTTC. This sequence encodes CSARWQDGYTF.

This clone was detected only once. Other DNA sequences in this specimen translate into the identical CDR3. This chain links TRBV30 with TRBJ1-6; the match to TRBD1 covers 10 bases. CDR3 length: 15 amino acids. The trim removed 3 bases at V and 8 bases at J, leaving 7 bases unmatched. Germline loops: CDR1 GTSNPN, CDR2 SVGIG (reference sequence). In DNA, the CDR3 is TGTGCCTGGAGAAACCGGGACAGGGGTTATTCACCCCTCCACTTT. It codes for CAWRNRDRGYSPLHF.

The rearrangement uses TRBV29-1 and TRBJ1-2; D remains unclear. V was shortened by 6 bases and J by 6 bases, with 14 bases between the two germline ends. Germline V gene lookup returns CDR1 SQVTM and CDR2 ANQGSEA. The CDR3 contains 12 residues. The CDR3 is CSVERDVDGYTF. The CDR3 DNA follows: TGCAGCGTGGAGAGGGATGTGGATGGCTACACCTTC.

The J gene is TRBJ2-1, the V gene TRBV10-3; 7 nucleotides agree with TRBD2. CDR1 and CDR2 (germline): ENHRY, SYGVKD. J lost 5 bases, V lost 2 bases, and 15 bases had no gene match. The CDR3 has 18 residues. This chain's CDR3 is CAISERGGGKGVHNEQFF. CDR3 DNA: TGTGCCATCAGTGAGAGGGGCGGGGGAAAAGGAGTACACAATGAGCAGTTCTTC.

J is TRBJ2-7 and V is TRBV27; no firm D call. The germline gives CDR1 MNHEY, CDR2 SMNVEV (reference sequence). This CDR3 comprises 11 residues. Between the trimmed V and J ends, which lost 4 bases and 6 bases, there was a span of 7 bases. The CDR3 here is CASSSPLEQYF. CDR3 nucleotides: TGTGCCAGCAGTTCCCCCCTCGAGCAGTACTTC.

The V gene is TRBV7-2, the J gene TRBJ1-2; D is possibly TRBD1 (5 bases). The CDR3 loop spans 15 amino acids. Trimming removed 5 bases at V and 8 bases at J, with 21 bases between. The germline V gene encodes CDR1 SGHTA and CDR2 FQGNSA. CDR3 nucleotide sequence: TGTGCCAGCAGCCTTACCATCGAGGGGTCAGGAGGCTACACCTTC. It yields the protein CASSLTIEGSGGYTF.